This TCR beta chain originates from a study of CD8 T cells in ankylosing spondylitis. General study findings and limits: Significant enrichment of disease-linked clones was reported in matched ankylosing spondylitis synovial fluid. Characteristic of ankylosing spondylitis blood, it appeared, was a TCR beta motif comprising several highly homologous variants.

This CDR3 region has 11 residues. The germline V gene encodes CDR1 MNHEY and CDR2 SMNVEV (reference sequence). Trimming stripped 4 bases from V and 7 bases from J, with 7 bases between. TCRdb called the 5' RACE reads again in MiXCR, with one record for every CDR3 protein. The sample holds around 770,000 distinct CDR3 sequences, 12% seen once. This clonotype has a count of ten or more. Its antigen remains unknown. Material: blood, either unsorted or a sorted T cell fraction (not recorded which). The chain links TRBV27 to TRBJ1-1; D is undetermined. This receptor was taken from a male donor with ankylosing spondylitis. In DNA form, the CDR3 reads TGTGCCAGCAGTTCGTGGGGTGAAGCTTTCTTT. As protein: CASSSWGEAFF.